The T cell receptor beta chain described here comes from a study of blood T cell repertoires in COVID-19. About the research overall: The United States, Italy and Spain supplied acute and convalescent COVID-19 samples. Nucleic acid was either cDNA or gDNA, and it came from T cells, B-cell-depleted T cells, or PBMCs.

Between the trimmed V and J ends, which lost 3 bases and 5 bases, there was a span of 14 bases. The CDR3 is 14 amino acids. CDR1 SGDLS and CDR2 YYNGEE come from the germline V gene. In the study's own analysis: Reference gene primers were amplified, and this amplification served to estimate nucleated cell counts. This table comes from immunoSEQ multiplex PCR, and its TCRdb copy is limited to in-frame clones, with some not included. That table gives V, J and clone size, and the DNA gave D and trimming. The repertoire has about 190,000 clones, almost 80% of them found once; the top ten carry roughly 25%.

The clonotype was recovered from a woman aged 70-85 years with acute or convalescent COVID-19. The sample taken for sequencing was peripheral blood. The chain joins TRBV9 to TRBJ2-5; TRBD2 might be the D (5 bases). The CDR3 DNA reads TGTGCCAGCAGCGGAGGGCGGGTTCTGGAGACCCAGTACTTC. Protein: CASSGGRVLETQYF. Combining the CDR3 with reference TRBV9 and TRBJ2-5 gives the whole variable domain DSGVTQTPKHLITATGQRVTLRCSPRSGDLSVYWYQQSLDQGLQFLIQYYNGEERAKGNILERFSAQQFPDLHSELNLSSLELGDSALYFCASSGGRVLETQYFGPGTRLLVL.